The 13 T cell receptor beta chains given below trace back to one sample, sequenced in a study of blood T cell repertoires in COVID-19. Measured with immunoSEQ multiplex PCR; TCRdb has only the in-frame clones, and not every one. The table includes more than 400,000 clones, 80% to 90% detected once. The sample consisted of peripheral blood. Every receptor here comes from a human donor in a cohort sampled during active COVID-19.

J is TRBJ2-3 and V is TRBV7-3, with D maybe TRBD2 (6 bases). Germline V CDR1 and CDR2: SGHTA, FQGTGA. The CDR3 runs 15 residues. V was shortened by 5 bases and J by 5 bases, with 17 bases between the two germline ends. The CDR3 sequence: CASSLRGGRGDTQYF. The CDR3 coding sequence is TGTGCCAGCAGCCTCCGAGGAGGGAGAGGAGATACGCAGTATTTT.

The CDR3 sequence: CASSPSFRGSQTYEQYF. In DNA form, the CDR3 reads TGCGCCAGCAGCCCCTCATTTCGCGGGAGCCAAACCTACGAGCAGTACTTC. The rearrangement uses TRBV5-1 and TRBJ2-7, with 7 bases matching TRBD2. With V trimmed by 4 bases and J by 2 bases, 15 bases remained unmatched. The CDR3 is 17 residues long. The germline V gene encodes CDR1 SGHRS and CDR2 YFSETQ.

The V call is TRBV7-2, the J call TRBJ1-5; 8 bases fit TRBD1. V lost 1 base, J lost 10 bases, and 9 bases stayed unmatched. CDR3 length: 15 residues. Germline V gives CDR1 SGHTA, CDR2 FQGNSA. CDR3 sequence reads: CASSLGGQESVPQHF. Written as DNA, the CDR3 is TGTGCCAGCAGCTTAGGGGGACAGGAAAGTGTTCCCCAGCATTTT. Full variable domain (outside the CDR3, taken from reference TRBV7-2 and TRBJ1-5): GAGVSQSPSNKVTEKGKDVELRCDPISGHTALYWYRQSLGQGLEFLIYFQGNSAPDKSGLPSDRFSAERTGGSVSTLTIQRTQQEDSAVYLCASSLGGQESVPQHFGDGTRLSIL.

For this clone: This same CDR3 is encoded by further DNA sequences in the sample. The chain has TRBV3-1 (or the pseudogene TRBV3-2) and TRBJ2-2; 8 bases are a match to TRBD2. V lost 0 bases to trimming and J lost 1 base; unmatched junction nucleotides: 1. Germline V gene data show CDR1 as LGHDT and CDR2 as YNNKEL (reference sequence). CDR3 length: 16 amino acids. Here the CDR3 DNA reads TGTGCCAGCAGCCAAGATCTAGCGGGGAACACCGGGGAGCTGTTTTTT. Translation: CASSQDLAGNTGELFF.

Regarding this clone: Other DNA sequences in this sample translate to the same CDR3. The chain joins TRBV5-1 to TRBJ2-5; 8 positions agree with TRBD2. After removal of 4 bases from V and 5 bases from J, the junction contained 4 bases not matched to a gene. This CDR3 spans 13 amino acids. Germline V lookup: CDR1 SGHRS, CDR2 YFSETQ. CDR3: CASSPGLAETQYF. The CDR3 bases are TGCGCCAGCAGCCCAGGACTAGCTGAGACCCAGTACTTC.

The J gene is TRBJ1-2, the V gene TRBV30; TRBD1 is a possible D gene (6 bases). Germline loops: CDR1 GTSNPN, CDR2 SVGIG (reference sequence). V was trimmed by 7 bases and J by 2 bases, leaving 11 bases between them. The CDR3 loop spans 12 amino acids. DNA for the CDR3: TGTGCCTTGGAACAGGGAAACTATGGCTACACCTTC. This gives the protein CALEQGNYGYTF.

V gene TRBV5-4 combines with J gene TRBJ1-3, with TRBD1 matching over 9 bases. CDR3 size: 16 residues. The V segment lost 1 base and the J segment 4 bases; nucleotides outside the gene matches: 6. The germline V gene has CDR1 SGHNT and CDR2 YYREEE (reference sequence). CDR3 region: CASSLMDRGDGNTIYF. DNA for the CDR3: TGTGCCAGCAGCTTGATGGACAGGGGAGACGGAAACACCATATATTTT.

This clone was picked up many times. The rearrangement uses TRBV3-1 (or the pseudogene TRBV3-2) and TRBJ2-7, with D perhaps matching TRBD1 (6 bases). The CDR3 has 14 amino acids. The V end lost 3 bases, the J end lost 1 base, and 10 bases lay between the germline ends. The germline gives CDR1 LGHDT, CDR2 YNNKEL (reference sequence). The CDR3 sequence is CASSQNRASYEQYF. The CDR3 DNA sequence: TGTGCCAGCAGCCAGAACAGGGCGTCCTACGAGCAGTACTTC.

The chain combines TRBV5-1 with TRBJ1-5, with 8 bases aligning to TRBD1. V lost 0 bases to trimming and J lost 2 bases; unmatched junction nucleotides: 1. Germline CDR1 and CDR2: SGHRS and YFSETQ. The CDR3 covers 15 residues. CDR3 region: CASSLEGQGNQPQHF. The CDR3 nucleotides read TGCGCCAGCAGCTTGGAGGGACAGGGCAATCAGCCCCAGCATTTT.

The chain employs TRBV28 and TRBJ2-7; the match to TRBD1 covers 8 bases. Trimming removed 8 bases from V and 3 bases from J; junction bases left unmatched: 0. The germline V gene encodes CDR1 MDHEN and CDR2 SYDVKM. This CDR3 has 11 amino acids. The CDR3 loop is CASDRGYEQYF. CDR3 sequence (DNA): TGTGCCAGCGACAGGGGCTACGAGCAGTACTTC.

The chain carries TRBV4-1 and TRBJ2-7, with 7 bases that match TRBD1. J was trimmed by 1 base and V by 8 bases; bases with no gene match: 11. The CDR3 spans 15 residues. Per the germline V gene, CDR1 is MGHRA and CDR2 is YSYEKL. The chain's CDR3 is CASSIDRERSYEQYF. As DNA, the CDR3 is TGCGCCAGCTCCATAGACAGGGAGAGGTCCTACGAGCAGTACTTC.

This rearrangement joins TRBV28 to TRBJ1-3; 8 nucleotides align to TRBD1. The CDR3 sequence is 14 residues long. The germline gives CDR1 MDHEN, CDR2 SYDVKM. V shed 10 bases, J shed 3 bases, and the junction held 8 bases outside the gene matches. The CDR3 DNA reads as TGTGCCACCGACCAGGGGGCGGTTGGAAACACCATATATTTT. Amino acid sequence: CATDQGAVGNTIYF.

The J gene is TRBJ1-1, the V gene TRBV5-8; D is perhaps TRBD1 (5 bases). CDR3 size: 17 residues. The germline CDR1 and CDR2 sequences are SGHTS and YDEGEE. V lost 0 bases, J lost 3 bases, and 18 bases lay in between. CDR3: CASSLGWGERSDTEAFF. Written as DNA, the CDR3 is TGTGCCAGCAGCTTGGGATGGGGGGAACGATCTGACACTGAAGCTTTCTTT.